The 13 T cell receptor beta chains below were found in one sample sequenced in a study of blood T cell repertoires in COVID-19. Using immunoSEQ multiplex PCR, the repertoire was profiled, and TCRdb retains in-frame clones only, with some absent. The top ten clones hold roughly 9% of a sample with 150,000 to 200,000 clones, about 90% of them seen once. Sequenced sample: PBMCs or T cells enriched from blood (not recorded which). These receptors were collected from a woman younger than 30 who had recovered from COVID-19.

The chain carries TRBV7-2 and TRBJ2-3, with 12 bases that match TRBD2. The CDR3 extends over 17 amino acids. The germline V gene encodes CDR1 SGHTA and CDR2 FQGNSA. Germline trimming cut 5 bases from V and 3 bases from J; bases unmatched to any gene: 9. The CDR3 DNA follows: TGTGCCAGCAGCCCCCGACTAGCGGGGGTTTTGACAGATACGCAGTATTTT. Amino acid sequence: CASSPRLAGVLTDTQYF. Complete variable domain (other parts from reference TRBV7-2 and TRBJ2-3): GAGVSQSPSNKVTEKGKDVELRCDPISGHTALYWYRQSLGQGLEFLIYFQGNSAPDKSGLPSDRFSAERTGGSVSTLTIQRTQQEDSAVYLCASSPRLAGVLTDTQYFGPGTRLTVL.

This sequence joins TRBV7-4 and TRBJ2-3; the D is unclear. Germline V gives CDR1 SGHVT, CDR2 SQSDAQ. The CDR3 extends over 10 amino acids. Between the trimmed V and J ends, which lost 11 bases and 8 bases, there was a span of 11 bases. This chain's CDR3 is CARSSLTQYF. The CDR3 DNA reads as TGTGCCCGAAGCTCCCTTACGCAGTATTTT.

V gene TRBV7-3 combines with J gene TRBJ2-7; TRBD2 matches 10 bases. Per germline, CDR1 SGHTA and CDR2 FQGTGA. This CDR3 comprises 14 residues. The ends lost 5 bases at V and 3 bases at J; junction bases unmatched: 4. CDR3 residues: CASSPEREGYEQYF. CDR3 in DNA: TGTGCCAGCAGCCCAGAGCGGGAGGGCTACGAGCAGTACTTC.

The chain employs TRBV7-3 and TRBJ2-1; 8 bases match TRBD2. Germline V gives CDR1 SGHTA, CDR2 FQGTGA. Unmatched junction bases numbered 16, after V lost 6 bases and J lost 9 bases. The CDR3 sequence is 16 residues long. This chain's CDR3 is CASRGQGPGLDVEQFF. In DNA form, the CDR3 reads TGTGCCAGCAGGGGGCAAGGTCCGGGACTAGACGTTGAGCAGTTCTTC. The complete variable domain, with remaining parts taken from reference TRBV7-3 and TRBJ2-1, reads GAGVSQTPSNKVTEKGKYVELRCDPISGHTALYWYRQSLGQGPEFLIYFQGTGAADDSGLPNDRFFAVRPEGSVSTLKIQRTERGDSAVYLCASRGQGPGLDVEQFFGPGTRLTVL.

CDR3 sequence reads: CATSTPRGGLREQFF. The CDR3 DNA follows: TGTGCCACCAGTACCCCCAGGGGCGGGTTGCGTGAGCAGTTCTTC. The rearrangement uses TRBV24-1 and TRBJ2-1, with D possibly matching TRBD1 (6 bases). V was shortened by 6 bases and J by 9 bases, with 20 bases between the two germline ends. This CDR3 contains 15 residues. Germline values: CDR1 KGHDR, CDR2 SFDVKD.

The chain couples TRBV6-5 to TRBJ1-6, with 8 bases matching TRBD1. Germline V gene lookup returns CDR1 MNHEY and CDR2 SVGAGI. Trimming at V came to 5 bases and at J to 13 bases, leaving 10 bases not matched to a gene. The CDR3 consists of 14 residues. The CDR3 reads CASSPNGQGGPLHF. The CDR3 nucleotides read TGTGCCAGCAGTCCAAACGGACAGGGAGGTCCCCTCCACTTT.

The chain employs TRBV6-1 and TRBJ2-6; D is possibly TRBD1 (5 bases). The CDR3 is 16 residues long. The germline gives CDR1 MNHNS, CDR2 SASEGT. Trimming pared 4 bases from V and 0 bases from J, leaving 10 bases between. This CDR3 is CASSGQPSSGANVLTF. CDR3 DNA sequence: TGTGCCAGCAGTGGACAGCCCAGCTCTGGGGCCAACGTCCTGACTTTC.

V usage is TRBV28 and J usage is TRBJ2-1; 10 nucleotides align to TRBD1. Germline lookup yields CDR1 MDHEN and CDR2 SYDVKM. This CDR3 has 15 amino acids. J lost 3 bases, V lost 6 bases, and 5 bases had no gene match. The CDR3 DNA follows: TGTGCCAGCAGACCGGGACAGGGGATCTACAATGAGCAGTTCTTC. Amino acid sequence: CASRPGQGIYNEQFF. Full variable domain (rest looked up from reference TRBV28 and TRBJ2-1): DVKVTQSSRYLVKRTGEKVFLECVQDMDHENMFWYRQDPGLGLRLIYFSYDVKMKEKGDIPEGYSVSREKKERFSLILESASTNQTSMYLCASRPGQGIYNEQFFGPGTRLTVL.

The chain carries TRBV5-6 and TRBJ2-3, with D possibly TRBD2 on 5 matching bases. Deletions cut 4 bases from V and 6 bases from J, with 15 bases between. The CDR3 covers 14 residues. CDR1 SGHDT and CDR2 YYEEEE come from the germline V gene. In DNA, the CDR3 is TGTGCCAGCAGCCTGGACGGGATTGGGGATACGCAGTATTTT. Translation: CASSLDGIGDTQYF.

This clone was seen a handful of times. This chain joins TRBV5-1 and TRBJ2-3; 12 bases align to TRBD2. The CDR3 length is 17 residues. J was trimmed by 4 bases and V by 6 bases; bases with no gene match: 12. CDR1 is SGHRS and CDR2 is YFSETQ in the germline V gene. Here the CDR3 reads CASTRWASGGASDTQYF. As DNA, the CDR3 is TGCGCCAGCACCCGGTGGGCTAGCGGGGGGGCCTCAGATACGCAGTATTTT. Combining the CDR3 with reference TRBV5-1 and TRBJ2-3 gives the whole variable domain KAGVTQTPRYLIKTRGQQVTLSCSPISGHRSVSWYQQTPGQGLQFLFEYFSETQRNKGNFPGRFSGRQFSNSRSEMNVSTLELGDSALYLCASTRWASGGASDTQYFGPGTRLTVL.

This chain uses TRBV28 with TRBJ1-1; 7 nucleotides agree with TRBD1. Germline trimming cut 6 bases from V and 2 bases from J; bases unmatched to any gene: 6. This CDR3 is 14 amino acids long. Germline values: CDR1 MDHEN, CDR2 SYDVKM. The CDR3 here is CASRRGQVNTEAFF. In nucleotides, the CDR3 is TGTGCCAGCAGGCGAGGACAGGTCAACACTGAAGCTTTCTTT.

The rearrangement links TRBV11-2 to TRBJ2-4; perhaps TRBD2 as D (5 bases). Germline-derived CDR1 and CDR2 are SGHAT and FQNNGV. CDR3 size: 16 residues. Trimming removed 0 bases at V and 1 base at J, with 10 bases between. The CDR3 DNA sequence: TGTGCCAGCAGCTTAGATCGGGGATCGGCCAAAAACATTCAGTACTTC. This gives the protein CASSLDRGSAKNIQYF.

J is TRBJ2-7 and V is TRBV7-6; 9 positions agree with TRBD2. The CDR3 is 14 residues long. V lost 4 bases, J lost 3 bases, and 4 bases stayed unmatched. Germline CDR1 is SGHVS and CDR2 is FNYEAQ. In nucleotides, the CDR3 is TGTGCCAGCAGCTATAGCGGGGGTTACTACGAGCAGTACTTC. Its protein is CASSYSGGYYEQYF.